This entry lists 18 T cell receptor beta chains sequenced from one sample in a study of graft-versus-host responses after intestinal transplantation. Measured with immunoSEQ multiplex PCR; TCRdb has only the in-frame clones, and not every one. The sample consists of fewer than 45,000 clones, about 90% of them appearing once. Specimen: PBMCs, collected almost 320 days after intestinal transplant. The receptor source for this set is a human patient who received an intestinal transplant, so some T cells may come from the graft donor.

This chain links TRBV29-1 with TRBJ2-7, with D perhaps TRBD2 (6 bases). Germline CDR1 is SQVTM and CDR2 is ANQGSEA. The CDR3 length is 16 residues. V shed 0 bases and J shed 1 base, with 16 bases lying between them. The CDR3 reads CSVEDPPGLNSYEQYF. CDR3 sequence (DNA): TGCAGCGTTGAAGACCCTCCGGGACTGAATTCCTACGAGCAGTACTTC.

In nucleotides, the CDR3 is TGCGCCAGCAGTACTATGACTACAGGGACCTACGAGCAGTACTTC. The encoded protein is CASSTMTTGTYEQYF. This chain links TRBV4-1 with TRBJ2-7; a weak D match, TRBD1 (6 bases). Looked up from germline, CDR1 is MGHRA and CDR2 is YSYEKL. The germline V and J ends were trimmed by 6 bases and 2 bases, with 17 bases remaining between them. The CDR3 consists of 15 residues.

CDR3 in DNA: TGTGCAGGTATCGGGACCAACTACGAGCAGTACTTC. This translates into CAGIGTNYEQYF. The chain carries TRBV6-5 and TRBJ2-7, with D perhaps assigned TRBD1 or TRBD2 (5 bases each). The CDR3 runs 12 residues. The V gene's germline CDR1 is MNHEY and CDR2 SVGAGI.

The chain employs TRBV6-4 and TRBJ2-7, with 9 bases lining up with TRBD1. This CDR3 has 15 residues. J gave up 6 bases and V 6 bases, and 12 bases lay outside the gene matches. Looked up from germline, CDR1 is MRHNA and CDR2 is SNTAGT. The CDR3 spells CASRTGTGYQCEQYF. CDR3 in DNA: TGTGCCAGCAGAACCGGGACAGGGTATCAATGCGAGCAGTACTTC.

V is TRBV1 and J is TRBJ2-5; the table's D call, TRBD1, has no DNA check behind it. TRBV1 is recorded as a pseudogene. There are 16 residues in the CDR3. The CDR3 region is CTSSHHAGGSTETQYF. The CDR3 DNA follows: TGCACCAGCAGCCATCATGCAGGGGGTAGCACGGAGACCCAGTACTTC.

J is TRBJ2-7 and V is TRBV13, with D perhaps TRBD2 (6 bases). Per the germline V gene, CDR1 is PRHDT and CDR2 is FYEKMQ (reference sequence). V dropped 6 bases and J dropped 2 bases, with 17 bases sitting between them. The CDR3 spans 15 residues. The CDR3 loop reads CASRRNGGSTYEQYF. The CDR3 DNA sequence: TGTGCCAGCAGGAGAAACGGAGGGTCGACCTACGAGCAGTACTTC.

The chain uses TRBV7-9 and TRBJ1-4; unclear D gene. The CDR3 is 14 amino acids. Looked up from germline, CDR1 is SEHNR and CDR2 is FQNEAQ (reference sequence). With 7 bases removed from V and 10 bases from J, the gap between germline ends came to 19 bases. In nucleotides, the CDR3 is TGTGCCAGCACCGAAGGAAAGGAGGCGGGAAAACTGTTTTTT. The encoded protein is CASTEGKEAGKLFF.

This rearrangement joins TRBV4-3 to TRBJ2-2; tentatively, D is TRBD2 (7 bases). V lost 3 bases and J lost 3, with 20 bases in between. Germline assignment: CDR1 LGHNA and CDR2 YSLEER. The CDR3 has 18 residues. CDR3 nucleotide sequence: TGCGCCAGCAGCCACGCTTCCGGCGGGGGCCCGGACACCGGGGAGCTGTTTTTT. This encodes CASSHASGGGPDTGELFF.

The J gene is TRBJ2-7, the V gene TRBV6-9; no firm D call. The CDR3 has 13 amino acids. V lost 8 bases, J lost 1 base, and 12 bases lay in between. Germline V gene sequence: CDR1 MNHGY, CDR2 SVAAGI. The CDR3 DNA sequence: TGTGCCAGCCGAATCGGTGGGTCCTACGAGCAGTACTTC. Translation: CASRIGGSYEQYF.

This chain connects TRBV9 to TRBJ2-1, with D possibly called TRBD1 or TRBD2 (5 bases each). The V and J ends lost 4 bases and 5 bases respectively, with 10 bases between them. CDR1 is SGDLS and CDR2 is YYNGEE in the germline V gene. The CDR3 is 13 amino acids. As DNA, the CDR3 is TGTGCCAGCAGCCTCCGGGACGACAATGAGCAGTTCTTC. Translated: CASSLRDDNEQFF.

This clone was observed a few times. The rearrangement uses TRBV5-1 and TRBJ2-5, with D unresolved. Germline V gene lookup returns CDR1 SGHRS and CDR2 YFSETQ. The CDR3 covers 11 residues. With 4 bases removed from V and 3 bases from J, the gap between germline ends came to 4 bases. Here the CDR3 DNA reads TGCGCCAGCAGCCATAAAGAGACCCAGTACTTC. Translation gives CASSHKETQYF.

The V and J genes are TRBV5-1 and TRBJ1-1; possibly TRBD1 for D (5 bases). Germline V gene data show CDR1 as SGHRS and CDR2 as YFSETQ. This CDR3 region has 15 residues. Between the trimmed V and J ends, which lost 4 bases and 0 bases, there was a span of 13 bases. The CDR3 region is CASSPRVNMNTEAFF. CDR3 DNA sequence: TGCGCCAGCAGCCCCAGGGTTAACATGAACACTGAAGCTTTCTTT. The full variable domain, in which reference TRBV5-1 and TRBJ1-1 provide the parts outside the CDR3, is KAGVTQTPRYLIKTRGQQVTLSCSPISGHRSVSWYQQTPGQGLQFLFEYFSETQRNKGNFPGRFSGRQFSNSRSEMNVSTLELGDSALYLCASSPRVNMNTEAFFGQGTRLTVV.

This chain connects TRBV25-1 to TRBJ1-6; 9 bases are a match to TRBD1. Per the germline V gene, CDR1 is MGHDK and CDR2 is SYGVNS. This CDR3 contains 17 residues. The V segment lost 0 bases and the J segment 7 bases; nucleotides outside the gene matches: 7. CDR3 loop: CASSEYFGTGPNSPLHF. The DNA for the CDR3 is TGTGCCAGCAGTGAATACTTTGGGACAGGGCCCAATTCACCCCTCCACTTT. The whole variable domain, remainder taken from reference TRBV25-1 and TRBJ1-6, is EADIYQTPRYLVIGTGKKITLECSQTMGHDKMYWYQQDPGMELHLIHYSYGVNSTEKGDLSSESTVSRIRTEHFPLTLESARPSHTSQYLCASSEYFGTGPNSPLHFGNGTRLTVT.

CDR3 DNA sequence: TGCGCCAGCAGCCTCGGACTTGGGGATACGCAGTATTTT. Translation: CASSLGLGDTQYF. The chain carries TRBV4-1 and TRBJ2-3, with D possibly matching TRBD2 (5 bases). CDR1 is MGHRA, CDR2 YSYEKL, per germline. Trimming pared 4 bases from V and 6 bases from J, leaving 11 bases between. This CDR3 comprises 13 residues.

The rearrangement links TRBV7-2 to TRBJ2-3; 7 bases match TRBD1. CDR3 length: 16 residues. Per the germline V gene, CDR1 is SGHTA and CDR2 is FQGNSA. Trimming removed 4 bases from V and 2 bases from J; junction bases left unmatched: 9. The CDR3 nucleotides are TGTGCCAGCAGCTGGAGGACAGGAGGACTCACAGATACGCAGTATTTT. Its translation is CASSWRTGGLTDTQYF.

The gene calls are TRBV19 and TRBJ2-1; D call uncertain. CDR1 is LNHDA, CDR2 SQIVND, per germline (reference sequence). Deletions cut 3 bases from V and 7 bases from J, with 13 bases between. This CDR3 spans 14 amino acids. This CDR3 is CASSIFDSVNEQFF. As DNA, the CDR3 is TGTGCCAGTAGTATCTTTGATTCGGTAAATGAGCAGTTCTTC.

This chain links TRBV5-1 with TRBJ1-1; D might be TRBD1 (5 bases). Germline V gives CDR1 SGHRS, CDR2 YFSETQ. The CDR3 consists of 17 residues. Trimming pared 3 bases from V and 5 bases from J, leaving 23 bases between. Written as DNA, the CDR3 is TGCGCCAGCAGCTCCCACTACTCCCAGACCGGGGGGACTGAAGCTTTCTTT. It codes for CASSSHYSQTGGTEAFF.

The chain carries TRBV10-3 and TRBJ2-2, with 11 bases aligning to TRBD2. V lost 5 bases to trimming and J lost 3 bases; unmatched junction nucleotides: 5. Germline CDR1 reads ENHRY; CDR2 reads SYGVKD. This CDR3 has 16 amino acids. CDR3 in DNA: TGTGCCATCAGTCTATTGGGACTAGCGGACACCGGGGAGCTGTTTTTT. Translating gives CAISLLGLADTGELFF.